This TCR beta chain was documented in a study of blood T cell repertoires in COVID-19. Seattle patients were enrolled while actively infected and followed longitudinally. Data came from immunoSEQ multiplex PCR; TCRdb stores just in-frame clones and leaves some out. The sample includes roughly 230,000 clones, almost 90% of them seen just once. The sequence came from a woman aged 55-69 years with COVID-19, enrolled during active disease. Sequences were obtained from peripheral blood.

DNA of the CDR3: TGTGCCAGCAACCTACAGGGGGCCGGCGGCGAGCAGTACTTC. This encodes CASNLQGAGGEQYF. The chain joins TRBV6-6 to TRBJ2-7; 9 positions match TRBD1. Losses at the gene ends were 7 bases for V and 6 bases for J; bases not matched to a gene: 10. Germline CDR1 is MNHNY and CDR2 is SVGAGI (reference sequence). This CDR3 is built from 14 residues.